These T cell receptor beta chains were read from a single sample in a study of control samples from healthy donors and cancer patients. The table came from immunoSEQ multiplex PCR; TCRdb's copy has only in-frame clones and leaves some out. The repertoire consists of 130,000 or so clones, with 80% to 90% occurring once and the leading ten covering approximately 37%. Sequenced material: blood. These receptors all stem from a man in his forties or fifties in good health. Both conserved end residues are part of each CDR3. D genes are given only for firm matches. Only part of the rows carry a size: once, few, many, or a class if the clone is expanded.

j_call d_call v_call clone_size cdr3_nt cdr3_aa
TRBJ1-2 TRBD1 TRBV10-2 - TGCGCCAGCAACGCGGACAGGGCTAACTATGGCTACACCTTC CASNADRANYGYTF
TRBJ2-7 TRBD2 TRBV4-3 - TGCGCCAGCAGCCAGTCTAGCGGGGGGCCCTACGAGCAGTACTTC CASSQSSGGPYEQYF
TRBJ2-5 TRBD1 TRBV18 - TGTGCCAGCCTCGGGACAGTCCAAGAGACCCAGTACTTC CASLGTVQETQYF
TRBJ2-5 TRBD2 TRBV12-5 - TGTGCTAGTGGTTCCTCTCTGGGGGGGGAGACCCAGTACTTC CASGSSLGGETQYF
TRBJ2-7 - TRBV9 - TGTGCCAGCAGCCCCCCGTCGGGGGCTCCCTCCTACGAGCAGTACTTC CASSPPSGAPSYEQYF
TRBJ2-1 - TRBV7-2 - TGTGCCAGCAGCCGGGGACGGCCCCCTTACAATGAGCAGTTCTTC CASSRGRPPYNEQFF
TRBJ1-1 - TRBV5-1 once TGCGCCAGCAGCTTAAACGGAATCGCTGAAGCTTTCTTT CASSLNGIAEAFF
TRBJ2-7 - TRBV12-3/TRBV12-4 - TGTGCCAGCAGCTCGGGGGAACTCGAGCAGTACTTC CASSSGELEQYF
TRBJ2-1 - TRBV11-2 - TGTGCCAGCAGCCCGGGACTGGCCTCCTACAATGAGCAGTTCTTC CASSPGLASYNEQFF
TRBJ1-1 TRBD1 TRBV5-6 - TGTGCCAGCAGCTTTAGGACAGGGAGAACTGAAGCTTTCTTT CASSFRTGRTEAFF
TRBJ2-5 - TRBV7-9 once TGTGCCAGCAGCTTAGAGGAGAGCCAAGAGACCCAGTACTTC CASSLEESQETQYF
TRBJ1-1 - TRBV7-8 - TGTGCCAGCAGCTCTGGGACGGCAAACACTGAAGCTTTCTTT CASSSGTANTEAFF
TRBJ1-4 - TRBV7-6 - TGTGCCAGCAGCTTGGAACCGGGGGGTAATGAAAAACTGTTTTTT CASSLEPGGNEKLFF
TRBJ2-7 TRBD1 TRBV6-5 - TGTGCCAGCAGTTACAAAGGGACAGGGGGCATTGGCGAGCAGTACTTC CASSYKGTGGIGEQYF
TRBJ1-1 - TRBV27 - TGTGCCAGCAGTTGGGTGAGGGGGAACACTGAAGCTTTCTTT CASSWVRGNTEAFF
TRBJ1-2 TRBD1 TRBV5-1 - TGCGCCAGCTCTTGGGACAGCGTCCCTGGCTACACCTTC CASSWDSVPGYTF
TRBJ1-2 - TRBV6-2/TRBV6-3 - TGTGCCAGCAGCGATCGACCTATGCGACGGGGCTATGGCTACACCTTC CASSDRPMRRGYGYTF
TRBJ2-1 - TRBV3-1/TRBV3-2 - TGTGCCAGCAGCCAAGAATTACGCAATGAGCAGTTCTTC CASSQELRNEQFF
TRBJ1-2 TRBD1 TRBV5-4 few TGTGCCAGCAGCTCTTCGGGACAGGGGTCTCGGGGCTACACCTTC CASSSSGQGSRGYTF
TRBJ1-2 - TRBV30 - TGTGCCTGGACCCCCGGTTTGGGCTATGGCTACACCTTC CAWTPGLGYGYTF
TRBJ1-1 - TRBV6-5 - TGTGCCAGCAGTTCTCCGATGTTTAGGGCTTTCTTT CASSSPMFRAFF
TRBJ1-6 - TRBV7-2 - TGTGCCAGCAGCTTAGTGACCCAATCACCCCTCCACTTT CASSLVTQSPLHF
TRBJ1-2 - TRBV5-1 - TGCGCCAGCAGCCCACAGGGAAAGGACTATGGCTACACCTTC CASSPQGKDYGYTF
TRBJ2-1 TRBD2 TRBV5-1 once TGCGCCAGCAGCTTGGGTGGCGGGGGAGATGAGCAGTTCTTC CASSLGGGGDEQFF
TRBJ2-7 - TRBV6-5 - TGTGCCAGCACTCCCCGGGACACCTCCTACGAGCAGTACTTC CASTPRDTSYEQYF
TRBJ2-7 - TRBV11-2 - TGTGCCAGCAGCATATGGACAGACTACGAGCAGTACTTC CASSIWTDYEQYF
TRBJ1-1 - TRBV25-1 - TGTGCCAGCAGTGAAGGCCCCCGTCCTGAAGCTTTCTTT CASSEGPRPEAFF
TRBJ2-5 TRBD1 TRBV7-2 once TGTGCCAGCAGCCGTACAGACAGGGAGTGGGAGACCCAGTACTTC CASSRTDREWETQYF
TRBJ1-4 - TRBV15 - TGTGCCACCGAGACAGGATTTAATGAAAAACTGTTTTTT CATETGFNEKLFF
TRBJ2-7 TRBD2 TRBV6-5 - TGTGCCAGCAGTTACTCTCTAGCGGGGGGGATTGACGAGCAGTACTTC CASSYSLAGGIDEQYF
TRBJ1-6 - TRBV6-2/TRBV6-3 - TGTGCCAGCAGTTCGTTAGGGCACTATAATTCACCCCTCCACTTT CASSSLGHYNSPLHF
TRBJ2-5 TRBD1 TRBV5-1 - TGCGCCAGCAGCTCGGGACAGGGGGCGGGAGAGACCCAGTACTTC CASSSGQGAGETQYF
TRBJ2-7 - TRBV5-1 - TGCGCCAGCAGCTTGGGCGGGGGCCGAGAGCAGTACTTC CASSLGGGREQYF
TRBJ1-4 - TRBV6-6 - TGTGCCAGCAGTCGAAGCCTACAGGGAACCTTGGAGAAACTGTTTTTT CASSRSLQGTLEKLFF
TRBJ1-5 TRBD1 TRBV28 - TGTGCCAGCAGGTCGGCCCGGGACAGGGGCTCCCTTAGCAATCAGCCCCAGCATTTT CASRSARDRGSLSNQPQHF
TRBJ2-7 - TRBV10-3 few TGTGCCATCAGTGAGTCGGAGGCAAGTTCATACGAGCAGTACTTC CAISESEASSYEQYF
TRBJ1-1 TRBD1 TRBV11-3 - TGTGCCAGCAGCACCCGACAGGGGTCGGTCACTGAAGCTTTCTTT CASSTRQGSVTEAFF
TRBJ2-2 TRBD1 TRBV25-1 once TGTGCCAGCGGGGACAGGGTGGGGGCCGGGGAGCTGTTTTTT CASGDRVGAGELFF
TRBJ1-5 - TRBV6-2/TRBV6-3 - TGTGCCAGCAGTTCGTCCGGGATAAGCAATCAGCCCCAGCATTTT CASSSSGISNQPQHF
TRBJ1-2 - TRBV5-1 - TGCGCCAGCAGCTTTTCCGACAGCTATGGCTACACCTTC CASSFSDSYGYTF
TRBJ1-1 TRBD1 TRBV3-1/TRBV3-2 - TGTGCCAGCAGTCACCCCTACAGGGGATGGACTGAAGCTTTCTTT CASSHPYRGWTEAFF
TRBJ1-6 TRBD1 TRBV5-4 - TGTGCCAGCAGCTTGTGGGGGACAGGGGGCTCCTATAATTCACCCCTCCACTTT CASSLWGTGGSYNSPLHF
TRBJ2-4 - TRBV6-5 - TGTGCCAGCAGTCCACTAGGGGGAAGGGGCATTCAGTACTTC CASSPLGGRGIQYF
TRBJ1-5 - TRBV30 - TGTGCCTGGAGTGTGGGGGGCAATCAGCCCCAGCATTTT CAWSVGGNQPQHF
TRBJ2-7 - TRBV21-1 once TGTGCCAGCAGCAAATGGGGAGGCTCCTACGAGCAGTACTTC CASSKWGGSYEQYF
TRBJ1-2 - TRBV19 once TGTGCCAGTATATCAACGTCGGGGGCCTATGGCTACACCTTC CASISTSGAYGYTF
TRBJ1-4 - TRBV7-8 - TGTGCCAGCAGCTTAGGGTACCCGGGGAGTGAAAAACTGTTTTTT CASSLGYPGSEKLFF
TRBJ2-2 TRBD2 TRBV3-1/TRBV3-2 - TGTGCCAGCAGCCAACTAGCGGGGACGTTCCCCGGGGAGCTGTTTTTT CASSQLAGTFPGELFF
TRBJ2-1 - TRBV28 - TGTGCCAGCACCCCTTCCCTCTACAGGATTTACAATGAGCAGTTCTTC CASTPSLYRIYNEQFF
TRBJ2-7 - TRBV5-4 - TGTGCCAGCAGCCGGACTCCCACCTACGAGCAGTACTTC CASSRTPTYEQYF
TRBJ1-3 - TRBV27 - TGTGCCAGCTTCGGACTGAGCTCTGGAAACACCATATATTTT CASFGLSSGNTIYF
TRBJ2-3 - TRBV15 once TGTGCCACCAGCAGAGATGGAGGGGGTGTCACAGATACGCAGTATTTT CATSRDGGGVTDTQYF
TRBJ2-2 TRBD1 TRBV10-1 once TGCGCCAGCCCCGTAGGGGACAGGGGGTATTCGGCGAACACCGGGGAGCTGTTTTTT CASPVGDRGYSANTGELFF
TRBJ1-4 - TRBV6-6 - TGTGCCAGCAGTTACTATAGGACGTGGGAAAAACTGTTTTTT CASSYYRTWEKLFF
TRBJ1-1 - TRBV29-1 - TGCAGCGTTGCTAAGTGGCTCAGTAGCACTGAAGCTTTCTTT CSVAKWLSSTEAFF
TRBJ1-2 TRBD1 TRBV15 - TGTGCCACCGGGACAGCCGGCAACTATGGCTACACCTTC CATGTAGNYGYTF
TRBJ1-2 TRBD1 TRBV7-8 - TGTGCCAGCAGCTTAGCGAGCACAGGGGCGGGGGGCTACACCTTC CASSLASTGAGGYTF